The 14 T cell receptor beta chains below were found in one sample sequenced in a study of T cell clonality in common variable immunodeficiency. TCRdb keeps only in-frame clones here, not all; method: immunoSEQ multiplex PCR. The data show about 47,000 clones, with none appearing a single time. The sample consisted of peripheral blood mononuclear cells. The receptors shown here come from a person aged 18 to 75 in good health.

This clone showed up many times. The CDR3 end falls 3 residues outside the read, so it is completed with the germline J gene. This chain joins TRBV20-1 and TRBJ2-2, with 13 bases identical to TRBD2. The CDR3 is 18 amino acids. The junction had 14 bases not matched to a gene; V was cut back by 6 bases and J by 4 bases. Germline V gene data show CDR1 as DFQATT and CDR2 as SNEGSKA (reference sequence). The CDR3 bases that were read are TGCAGTGCCGCCGGGACTAGCGGGACTGCTCGAGCCACCGGGGAG. This encodes CSAAGTSGTARATGE. In full, the CDR3 is CSAAGTSGTARATGELFF.

This clone was seen repeatedly, ten times or more. The DNA read from the CDR3 is TGCGCCAGCAGCCCCGGTAGGGGACAAGAGACC. This codes for CASSPGRGQET. From start to end, the CDR3 is CASSPGRGQETQYF. The J gene is TRBJ2-5, the V gene TRBV5-1; TRBD1 is a possible D gene (5 bases). Read data end 3 residues before the CDR3 end; the end is taken from the germline J gene. V was trimmed by 4 bases and J by 2 bases, leaving 12 bases between them. The CDR3 totals 14 residues. The germline V gene has CDR1 SGHRS and CDR2 YFSETQ.

This clone showed up many times. Read data end 3 residues before the CDR3 end; the end is taken from the germline J gene. The rearrangement links TRBV5-1 to TRBJ2-5; 8 bases are a match to TRBD2. Losses at the gene ends were 4 bases for V and 1 base for J; bases not matched to a gene: 3. Germline lookup yields CDR1 SGHRS and CDR2 YFSETQ. CDR3 size: 14 residues. The sequenced CDR3 bases are TGCGCCAGCAGCGCCGGGACTAGCCAAGAGACC. Its translation: CASSAGTSQET. The whole CDR3 is CASSAGTSQETQYF.

This clone showed up many times. The CDR3 end falls 3 residues outside the read, so it is completed with the germline J gene. The V call is TRBV29-1, the J call TRBJ1-1; D remains ambiguous. CDR1 and CDR2 from the germline V gene are SQVTM and ANQGSEA. The CDR3 runs to 12 residues. CDR3 region: CSVAYQESGAFF. Partial CDR3 DNA: TGCAGCGTTGCCTACCAGGAAAGTGGA.

The table lists this clone with many counts. The sequenced fragment ends 3 residues before the CDR3 boundary, so the rest is inferred from the germline J gene. The genes are TRBV5-5 and TRBJ1-3; unclear D gene. The CDR3 is made up of 14 amino acids. Trimming removed 4 bases at V and 3 bases at J, with 11 bases between. Germline assignment: CDR1 SGHKS and CDR2 YYEKEE (reference sequence). The CDR3 DNA, read in part, is TGTGCCAGCAGCGGCGGCTCCCGTGGAAACACC. This gives the protein CASSGGSRGNT. The whole CDR3 protein is CASSGGSRGNTIYF.

This clone came up many times. The DNA ends 3 residues before the CDR3 does, and the rest of the CDR3 is filled in from the germline J gene. The genes are TRBV10-3 and TRBJ2-7, with 8 bases fitting TRBD1. This CDR3 has 13 residues. Germline-derived CDR1 and CDR2 are ENHRY and SYGVKD. Trimming at V came to 6 bases and at J to 2 bases, leaving 3 bases not matched to a gene. Partial CDR3 DNA: TGTGCCATCAGCCCGGGACAGGCCTACGAG. Translating gives CAISPGQAYE. The full CDR3 protein is CAISPGQAYEQYF.

In its sample, this clone was seen many times. From the germline J gene comes the end of the CDR3, since the read stops 3 residues before it. This chain uses TRBV20-1 with TRBJ1-1; tentatively, D is TRBD1 (5 bases). Germline CDR1 is DFQATT and CDR2 is SNEGSKA (reference sequence). The CDR3 loop spans 12 amino acids. Between the trimmed V and J ends, which lost 6 bases and 7 bases, there was a span of 15 bases. Here the CDR3 reads CSATRQSNEAFF. The sequenced CDR3 bases are TGCAGTGCCACCAGACAGAGTAATGAA.

This clone was detected ten times or more. The CDR3 spells CASSLGDTTSYEQYF. The DNA read from the CDR3 is TGCGCCAGCAGCTTGGGAGACACCACCTCCTACGAG. The chain uses TRBV5-1 and TRBJ2-7; D is undetermined. The read ends 3 residues before the CDR3 terminus; that terminus is restored from the germline J gene. V lost 0 bases, J lost 0 bases, and 10 bases lay in between. From germline, CDR1 is SGHRS and CDR2 YFSETQ. The CDR3 is 15 residues long.

At least ten counts were recorded for this clone. The read terminates 3 residues before the CDR3 end, so the remaining end is supplied by the germline J gene. V and J are TRBV5-4 and TRBJ2-5; 12 bases line up with TRBD2. Germline V gene sequence: CDR1 SGHNT, CDR2 YYREEE (reference sequence). V gave up 4 bases and J gave up 5 bases; unmatched junction bases: 9. This CDR3 has 16 residues. The CDR3 DNA, read in part, is TGTGCCAGCAGCGTCCCGACTAGCGGGAGTTGGGAGACC. Protein sequence: CASSVPTSGSWET. The full CDR3 reads CASSVPTSGSWETQYF.

This clone was detected many times. The CDR3 end falls 3 residues outside the read, so it is completed with the germline J gene. The gene calls are TRBV19 and TRBJ2-6; D possibly corresponds to TRBD1 (6 bases). From germline, CDR1 is LNHDA and CDR2 SQIVND (reference sequence). Trimming removed 1 base from V and 0 bases from J, with 16 bases in between. The CDR3 is 19 residues long. The DNA read from the CDR3 is TGTGCCAGTAGTATAGGTTCGGGCAGGGGTAGCTCTGGGGCCAACGTC. This encodes CASSIGSGRGSSGANV. The full-length CDR3 reads as CASSIGSGRGSSGANVLTF.

The sample holds many counts of this clone. From the germline J gene comes the end of the CDR3, since the read stops 3 residues before it. J is TRBJ2-1 and V is TRBV7-2; TRBD1 aligns across 7 bases. Unmatched junction bases numbered 4, after V lost 5 bases and J lost 0 bases. The CDR3 loop spans 15 amino acids. Germline loops: CDR1 SGHTA, CDR2 FQGNSA. CDR3 DNA, as far as it was read: TGTGCCAGCAGCAAACAGGGGAACTCCTACAATGAG. As protein: CASSKQGNSYNE. The full CDR3 reads CASSKQGNSYNEQFF.

This clone occurred many times. The read terminates 3 residues ahead of where the CDR3 ends, so the germline J gene completes it. This sequence joins TRBV7-9 and TRBJ2-1; D unresolved. Germline CDR1 is SEHNR and CDR2 is FQNEAQ (reference sequence). Trimming removed 1 base from V and 4 bases from J, with 5 bases in between. The CDR3 sequence is 13 residues long. CDR3 residues: CASSLGAYNEQFF. The DNA read from the CDR3 is TGTGCCAGCAGCTTAGGGGCATACAATGAG. Drawing the rest from reference TRBV7-9 and TRBJ2-1, the complete variable domain is DTGVSQNPRHKITKRGQNVTFRCDPISEHNRLYWYRQTLGQGPEFLTYFQNEAQLEKSRLLSDRFSAERPKGSFSTLEIQRTEQGDSAMYLCASSLGAYNEQFFGPGTRLTVL.

The table lists this clone with many counts. The read terminates 3 residues ahead of where the CDR3 ends, so the germline J gene completes it. The chain carries TRBV5-1 and TRBJ1-4, with a tentative D call TRBD1 (6 bases). Germline V gene lookup returns CDR1 SGHRS and CDR2 YFSETQ. The CDR3 covers 14 residues. V gave up 3 bases and J gave up 5 bases, with 11 bases separating them. Incomplete CDR3 DNA: TGCGCCAGCAGCTGGACAGCGGGGAATGAAAAA. Protein product: CASSWTAGNEK. The entire CDR3 is CASSWTAGNEKLFF.

In this sample, this clone turned up many times. The read gets to within 3 residues of the CDR3 end, and the germline J gene fills in the rest. V usage is TRBV12-3 or TRBV12-4 and J usage is TRBJ1-1; D not certain. CDR3 length: 14 residues. The V gene lost 6 bases and the J gene lost 1 base, with 12 bases spanning the gap. The CDR3 reads CASSLVRRNTEAFF. The CDR3 bases that were read are TGTGCCAGCAGCCTGGTCAGAAGGAACACTGAA.